Described below is a single TCR beta chain sequence and its context. The method was immunoSEQ multiplex PCR; TCRdb's version includes in-frame clones alone and lacks a portion of them. The sample holds about 330,000 clones; 70% to 90% are singletons and the top ten take around 6%. Germline CDR1 SGHNT, CDR2 YYREEE (reference sequence). Trimming removed 0 bases at V and 4 bases at J, with 10 bases between. The CDR3 is made up of 14 amino acids. These data are taken from a study of blood T cell repertoires in COVID-19. Recovered Cohort 3 donors showed two negative PCRs, clearance, or symptom resolution. This TCR was recovered from a woman aged 25-40 years who had recovered from COVID-19. V usage is TRBV5-4 and J usage is TRBJ1-2; D is unclear. Sequencing was performed on PBMCs or T cells enriched from blood (not recorded which). The CDR3 here is CASSLVSGPYGYTF. In DNA form, the CDR3 reads TGTGCCAGCAGCTTGGTCTCAGGCCCCTATGGCTACACCTTC.